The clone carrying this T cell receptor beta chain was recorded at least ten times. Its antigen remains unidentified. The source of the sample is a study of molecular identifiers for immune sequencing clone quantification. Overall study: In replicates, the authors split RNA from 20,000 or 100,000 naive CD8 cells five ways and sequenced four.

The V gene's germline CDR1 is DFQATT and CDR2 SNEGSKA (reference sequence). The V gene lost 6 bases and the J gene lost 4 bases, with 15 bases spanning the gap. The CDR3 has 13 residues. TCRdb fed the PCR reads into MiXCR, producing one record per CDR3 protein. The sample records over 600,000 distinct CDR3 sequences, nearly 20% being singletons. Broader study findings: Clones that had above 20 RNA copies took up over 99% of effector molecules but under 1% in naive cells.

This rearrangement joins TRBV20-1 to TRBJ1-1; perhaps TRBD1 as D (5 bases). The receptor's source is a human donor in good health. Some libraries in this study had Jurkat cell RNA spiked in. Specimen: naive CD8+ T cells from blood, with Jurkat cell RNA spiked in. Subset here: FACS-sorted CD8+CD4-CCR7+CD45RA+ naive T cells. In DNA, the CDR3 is TGCAGTGCCCCCGCGGGGACGGGCACTGAAGCTTTCTTT. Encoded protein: CSAPAGTGTEAFF.